This T cell receptor (beta chain) was observed in a study of T-cell memory formation after mild COVID-19. Study information: TCR clusters largely stayed donor specific. Whole-study findings and limits: Clones shrinking from day 15 to 85 showed even CD4/CD8 mixes; later expanders tilted CD4+. That cross-reactive memory joined was suggested by some responding clones appearing in pre-infection memory.

Using constant-segment primers, 5'RACE produced TCR alpha and TCR beta cDNA libraries carrying sample barcodes and UMIs. TCRdb re-called the 5' RACE reads with MiXCR, one entry per CDR3 protein. Of roughly 480,000 distinct CDR3 sequences listed, approximately 25% are singletons. Trimming removed 0 bases from V and 2 bases from J, with 14 bases in between. Germline CDR1 is MGHRA and CDR2 is YSYEKL. The CDR3 consists of 16 residues. This clonotype was seen a few times. Its target is not known. The material sequenced was PBMCs or a T cell subset sorted from them (not recorded which). V and J are TRBV4-1 and TRBJ2-7, with unresolved D. This clonotype was sampled from an adult woman who had mild COVID-19 (a few samples of this study predate the infection). Cell type and time point are not known. This CDR3 is CASSQEMHPRTYEQYF. CDR3 nucleotide sequence: TGCGCCAGCAGCCAAGAAATGCACCCTAGGACCTACGAGCAGTACTTC.